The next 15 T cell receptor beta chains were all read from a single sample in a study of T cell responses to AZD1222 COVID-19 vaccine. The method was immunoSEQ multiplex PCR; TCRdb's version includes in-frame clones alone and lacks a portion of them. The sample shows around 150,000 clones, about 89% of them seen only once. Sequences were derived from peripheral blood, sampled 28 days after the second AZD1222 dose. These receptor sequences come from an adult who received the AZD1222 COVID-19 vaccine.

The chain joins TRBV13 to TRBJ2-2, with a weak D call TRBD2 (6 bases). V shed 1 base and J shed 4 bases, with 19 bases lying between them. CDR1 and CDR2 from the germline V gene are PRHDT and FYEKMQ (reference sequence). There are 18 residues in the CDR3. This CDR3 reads CASSLERGLPPGTGELFF. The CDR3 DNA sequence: TGTGCCAGCAGCTTAGAACGCGGACTACCGCCAGGCACCGGGGAGCTGTTTTTT.

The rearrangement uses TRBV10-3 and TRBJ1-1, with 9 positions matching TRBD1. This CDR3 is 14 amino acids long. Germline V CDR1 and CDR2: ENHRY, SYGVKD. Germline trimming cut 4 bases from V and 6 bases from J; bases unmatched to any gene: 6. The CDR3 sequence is CAISVLQGASEAFF. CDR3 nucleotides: TGTGCCATCAGTGTGTTACAGGGGGCCTCTGAAGCTTTCTTT.

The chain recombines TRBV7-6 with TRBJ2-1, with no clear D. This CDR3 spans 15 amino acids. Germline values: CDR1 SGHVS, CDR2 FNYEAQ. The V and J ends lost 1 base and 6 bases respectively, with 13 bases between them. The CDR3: CASSLVIEFSNEQFF. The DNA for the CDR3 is TGTGCCAGCAGCTTAGTGATCGAGTTCTCCAATGAGCAGTTCTTC.

DNA of the CDR3: TGCGCCAGCAGCCAAGATGGACTAGCGAAAGAAGAGACCCAGTACTTC. Encoded protein: CASSQDGLAKEETQYF. V gene TRBV4-1 combines with J gene TRBJ2-5; 9 bases are a match to TRBD2. V shed 0 bases and J 3 bases; nucleotides not matched to a gene: 5. CDR1 and CDR2 from the germline V gene are MGHRA and YSYEKL. The CDR3 length is 16 residues.

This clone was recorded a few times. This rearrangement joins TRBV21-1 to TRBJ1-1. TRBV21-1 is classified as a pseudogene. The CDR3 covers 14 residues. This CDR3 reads CASSKMTGNTEAFF. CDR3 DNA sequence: TGTGCCAGCAGCAAAATGACGGGGAACACTGAAGCTTTCTTT.

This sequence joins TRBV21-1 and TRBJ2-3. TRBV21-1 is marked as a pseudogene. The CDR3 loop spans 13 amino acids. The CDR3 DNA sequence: TGTGCCAGCAGCCTGCCATGTCGTTATGGGGAGTATTTT. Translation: CASSLPCRYGEYF.

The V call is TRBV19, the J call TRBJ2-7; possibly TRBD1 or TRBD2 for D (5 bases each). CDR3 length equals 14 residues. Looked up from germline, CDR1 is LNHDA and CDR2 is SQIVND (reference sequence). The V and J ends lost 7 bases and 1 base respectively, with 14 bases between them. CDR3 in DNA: TGTGCCAGTAAGCGGCAACAGGCGTCCTACGAGCAGTACTTC. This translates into CASKRQQASYEQYF.

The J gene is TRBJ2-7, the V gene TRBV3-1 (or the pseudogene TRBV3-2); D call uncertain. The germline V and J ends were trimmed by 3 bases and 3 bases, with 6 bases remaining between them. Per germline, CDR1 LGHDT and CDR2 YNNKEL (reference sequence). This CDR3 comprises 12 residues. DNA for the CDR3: TGTGCCAGCAGCCATCTCGGCTACGAGCAGTACTTC. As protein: CASSHLGYEQYF.

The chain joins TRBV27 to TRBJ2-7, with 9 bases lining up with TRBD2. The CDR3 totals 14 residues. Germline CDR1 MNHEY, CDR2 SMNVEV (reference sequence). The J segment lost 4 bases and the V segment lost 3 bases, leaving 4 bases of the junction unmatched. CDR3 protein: CASSLASGIYEQYF. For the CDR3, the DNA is TGTGCCAGCAGTTTGGCTAGCGGGATTTACGAGCAGTACTTC.

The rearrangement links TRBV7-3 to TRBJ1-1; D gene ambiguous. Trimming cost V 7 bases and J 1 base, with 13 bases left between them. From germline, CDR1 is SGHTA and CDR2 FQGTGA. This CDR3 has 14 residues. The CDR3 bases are TGTGCCAGCACCTTGGAGGGCTCGAACACTGAAGCTTTCTTT. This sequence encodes CASTLEGSNTEAFF.

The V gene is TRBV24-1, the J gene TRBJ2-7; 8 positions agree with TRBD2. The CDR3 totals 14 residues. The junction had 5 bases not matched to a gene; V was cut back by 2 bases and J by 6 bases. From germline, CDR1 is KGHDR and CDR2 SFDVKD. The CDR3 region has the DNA TGTGCCACCAGTGATTGGAGCGGGAGAGGCGAGCAGTACTTC. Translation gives CATSDWSGRGEQYF.

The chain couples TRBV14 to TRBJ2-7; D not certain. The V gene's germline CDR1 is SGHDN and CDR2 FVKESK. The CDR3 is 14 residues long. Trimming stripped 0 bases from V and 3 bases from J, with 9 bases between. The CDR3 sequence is CASSQDYLIYEQYF. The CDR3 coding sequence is TGTGCCAGCAGCCAAGATTATCTGATCTACGAGCAGTACTTC.

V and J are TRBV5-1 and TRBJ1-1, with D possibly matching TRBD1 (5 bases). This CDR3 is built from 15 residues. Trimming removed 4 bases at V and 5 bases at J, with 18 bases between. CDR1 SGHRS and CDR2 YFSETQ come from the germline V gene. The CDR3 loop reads CASSRDGAVLTEAFF. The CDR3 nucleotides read TGCGCCAGCAGCCGGGACGGTGCGGTTCTGACTGAAGCTTTCTTT.

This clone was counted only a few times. CDR3 coding DNA: TGTGCCAGCAGCCAAGCCCTGGCCGACAGAGCCTACGAGCAGTACTTC. Amino acids: CASSQALADRAYEQYF. The rearrangement uses TRBV3-1 (or the pseudogene TRBV3-2) and TRBJ2-7; D is possibly TRBD1 (5 bases). CDR3 size: 16 residues. V was cut by 1 base and J by 2 bases, with 15 bases left in between. The V gene's germline CDR1 is LGHDT and CDR2 YNNKEL (reference sequence).

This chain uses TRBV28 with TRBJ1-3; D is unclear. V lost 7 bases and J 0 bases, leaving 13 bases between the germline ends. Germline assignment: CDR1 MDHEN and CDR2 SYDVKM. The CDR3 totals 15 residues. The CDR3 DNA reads TGTGCCAGCATAGAACCGCGATTCTCTGGAAACACCATATATTTT. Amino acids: CASIEPRFSGNTIYF. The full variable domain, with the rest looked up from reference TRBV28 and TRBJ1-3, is DVKVTQSSRYLVKRTGEKVFLECVQDMDHENMFWYRQDPGLGLRLIYFSYDVKMKEKGDIPEGYSVSREKKERFSLILESASTNQTSMYLCASIEPRFSGNTIYFGEGSWLTVV.